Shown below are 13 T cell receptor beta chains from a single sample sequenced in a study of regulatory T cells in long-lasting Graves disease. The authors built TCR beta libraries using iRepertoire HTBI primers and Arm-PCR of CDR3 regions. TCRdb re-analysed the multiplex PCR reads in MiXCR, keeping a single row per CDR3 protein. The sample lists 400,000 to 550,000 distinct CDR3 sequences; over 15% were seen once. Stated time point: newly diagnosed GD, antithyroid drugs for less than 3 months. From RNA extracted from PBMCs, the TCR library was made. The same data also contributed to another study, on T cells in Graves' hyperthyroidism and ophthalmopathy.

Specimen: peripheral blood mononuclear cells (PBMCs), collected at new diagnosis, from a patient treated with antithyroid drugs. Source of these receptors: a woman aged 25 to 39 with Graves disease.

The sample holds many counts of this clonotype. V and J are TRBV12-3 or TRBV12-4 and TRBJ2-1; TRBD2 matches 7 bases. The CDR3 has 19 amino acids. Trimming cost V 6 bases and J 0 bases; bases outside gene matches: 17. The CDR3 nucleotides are TGTGCCAGCAGGCAGGGTACCCGACTAGCCTTTAGCTCCTACAATGAGCAGTTCTTC. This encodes CASRQGTRLAFSSYNEQFF.

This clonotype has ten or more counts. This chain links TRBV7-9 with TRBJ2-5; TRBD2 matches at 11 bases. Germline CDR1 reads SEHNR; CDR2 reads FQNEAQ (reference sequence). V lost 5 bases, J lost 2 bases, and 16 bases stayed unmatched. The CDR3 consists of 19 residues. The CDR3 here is CASSPTSRPLAGGQETQYF. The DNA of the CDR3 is TGTGCCAGCAGCCCAACAAGCAGGCCTCTAGCGGGAGGTCAAGAGACCCAGTACTTC.

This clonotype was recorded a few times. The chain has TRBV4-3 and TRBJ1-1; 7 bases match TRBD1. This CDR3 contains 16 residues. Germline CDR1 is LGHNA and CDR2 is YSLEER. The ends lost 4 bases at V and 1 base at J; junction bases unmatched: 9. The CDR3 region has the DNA TGCGCCAGCAGCCTAAACCCAGCAGGGGGGAACACTGAAGCTTTCTTT. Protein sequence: CASSLNPAGGNTEAFF.

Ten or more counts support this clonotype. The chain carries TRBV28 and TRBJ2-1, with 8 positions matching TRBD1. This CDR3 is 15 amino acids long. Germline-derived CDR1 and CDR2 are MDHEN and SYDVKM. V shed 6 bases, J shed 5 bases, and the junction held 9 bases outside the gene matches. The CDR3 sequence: CASSLGTGINNEQFF. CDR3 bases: TGTGCCAGCAGCCTCGGGACAGGAATCAACAATGAGCAGTTCTTC.

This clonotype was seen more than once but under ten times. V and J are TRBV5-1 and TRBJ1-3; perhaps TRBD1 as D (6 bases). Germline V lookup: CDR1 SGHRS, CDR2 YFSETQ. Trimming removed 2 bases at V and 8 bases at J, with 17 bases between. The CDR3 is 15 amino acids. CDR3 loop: CASSFGTTGSDTIYF. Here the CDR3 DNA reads TGCGCCAGCAGCTTTGGGACTACAGGGTCGGACACCATATATTTT.

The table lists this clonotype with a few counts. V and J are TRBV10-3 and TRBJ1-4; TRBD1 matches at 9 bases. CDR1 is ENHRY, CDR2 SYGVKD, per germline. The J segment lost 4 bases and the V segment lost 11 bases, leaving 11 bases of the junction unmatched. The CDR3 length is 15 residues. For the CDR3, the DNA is TGTGCCGCCGCTGCCGGGACAGGGTTTAATGAAAAACTGTTTTTT. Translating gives CAAAAGTGFNEKLFF.

CDR3 nucleotide sequence: TGCGCCAGCAGCCAAGACCCTGGAGTAGCTGTCTACGAGCAGTACTTC. Protein sequence: CASSQDPGVAVYEQYF. This rearrangement joins TRBV4-1 to TRBJ2-7; no firm D call. The length of the CDR3 is 16 residues. CDR1 and CDR2 from the germline V gene are MGHRA and YSYEKL. Trimming shortened V by 0 bases and J by 3 bases, and 15 bases separated the two germline ends.

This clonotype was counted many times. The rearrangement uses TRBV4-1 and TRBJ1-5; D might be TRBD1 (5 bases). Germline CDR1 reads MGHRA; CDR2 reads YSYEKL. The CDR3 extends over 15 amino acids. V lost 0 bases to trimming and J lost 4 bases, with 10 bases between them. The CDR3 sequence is CASSQEARENQPQHF. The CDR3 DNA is TGCGCCAGCAGCCAAGAAGCCAGGGAAAATCAGCCCCAGCATTTT.

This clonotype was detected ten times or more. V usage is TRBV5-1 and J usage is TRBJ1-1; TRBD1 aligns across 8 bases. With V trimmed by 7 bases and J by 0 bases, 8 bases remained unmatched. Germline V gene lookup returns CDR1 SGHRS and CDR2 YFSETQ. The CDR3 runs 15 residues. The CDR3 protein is CASGAGTGLNTEAFF. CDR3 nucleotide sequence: TGCGCCAGCGGGGCCGGGACAGGTTTGAACACTGAAGCTTTCTTT.

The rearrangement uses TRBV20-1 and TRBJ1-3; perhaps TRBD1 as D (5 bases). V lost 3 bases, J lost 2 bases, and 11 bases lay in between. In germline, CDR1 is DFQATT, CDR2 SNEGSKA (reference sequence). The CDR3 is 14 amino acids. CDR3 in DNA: TGCAGTGCTAGTAGGCAGGGTCCTGGAAACACCATATATTTT. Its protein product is CSASRQGPGNTIYF.

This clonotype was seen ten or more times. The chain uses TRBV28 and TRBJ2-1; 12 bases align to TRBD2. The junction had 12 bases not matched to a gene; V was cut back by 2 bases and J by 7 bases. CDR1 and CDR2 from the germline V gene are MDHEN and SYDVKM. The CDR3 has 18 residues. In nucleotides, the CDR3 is TGTGCCAGCAGTTTAATGACTAGCGGGAGAAGGGCAGAGAATGAGCAGTTCTTC. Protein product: CASSLMTSGRRAENEQFF.

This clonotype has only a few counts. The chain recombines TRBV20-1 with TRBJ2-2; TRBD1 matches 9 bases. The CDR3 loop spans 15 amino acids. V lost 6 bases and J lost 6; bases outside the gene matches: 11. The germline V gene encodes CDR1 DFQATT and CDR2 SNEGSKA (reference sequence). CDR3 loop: CSAVQGASVAGELFF. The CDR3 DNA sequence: TGCAGTGCAGTACAGGGGGCAAGTGTTGCCGGGGAGCTGTTTTTT.

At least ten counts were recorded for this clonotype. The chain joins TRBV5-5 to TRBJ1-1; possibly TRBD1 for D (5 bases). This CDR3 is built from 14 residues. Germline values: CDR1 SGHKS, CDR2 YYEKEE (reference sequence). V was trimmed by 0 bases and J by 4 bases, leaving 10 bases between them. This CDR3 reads CASSLVPGGTEAFF. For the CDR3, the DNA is TGTGCCAGCAGCTTGGTTCCCGGGGGCACTGAAGCTTTCTTT.